These T cell receptor beta chains were read from a single sample in a study of blood T cell repertoires in COVID-19. Data came from immunoSEQ multiplex PCR; TCRdb stores just in-frame clones and leaves some out. The data show 250,000 to 350,000 clones, around 85% seen once. Sequenced: PBMCs or T cells enriched from blood (not recorded which). The receptors here all came from a woman in her 30s who had recovered from COVID-19. CDR3s include the opening cysteine and the closing phenylalanine or tryptophan. A D gene is named only where the DNA matches it firmly. The size of a clone is reported for some rows only, either as once, few or many, or as a class for expanded clones.

v_call	d_call	clone_size	j_call	cdr3_length	cdr3_aa	cdr3_nt
TRBV6-4	TRBD2	few	TRBJ2-3	16	CASSDQASGSTDTQYF	TGTGCCAGCAGTGACCAGGCTAGCGGAAGCACAGATACGCAGTATTTT
TRBV7-6	-	-	TRBJ1-4	16	CASSFSWTVANEKLFF	TGTGCCAGCAGCTTCTCTTGGACAGTTGCCAATGAAAAACTGTTTTTT
TRBV21-1	-	-	TRBJ2-5	15	CASSRQDRERETQYF	TGTGCCAGCAGCCGCCAGGACAGGGAAAGGGAGACCCAGTACTTC
TRBV4-2	-	-	TRBJ2-7	16	CASSQEQGGTSYEQYF	TGTGCCAGCAGCCAAGAGCAGGGAGGTACCTCCTACGAGCAGTACTTC
TRBV11-3	TRBD2	-	TRBJ2-3	16	CASSLTSGHIGDTQYF	TGTGCCAGCAGCTTGACTAGCGGCCATATTGGGGATACGCAGTATTTT
TRBV29-1	-	-	TRBJ1-3	14	CSVEDQGSGNTIYF	TGCAGCGTTGAAGATCAGGGTTCCGGAAACACCATATATTTT
TRBV7-6	-	-	TRBJ1-1	13	CASSISENTEAFF	TGTGCCAGCAGCATATCAGAGAACACTGAAGCTTTCTTT
TRBV30	-	-	TRBJ1-6	13	CAWSVEHNSPLHF	TGTGCCTGGAGTGTGGAGCATAATTCACCCCTCCACTTT
TRBV5-1	TRBD1	-	TRBJ1-2	13	CASSPGTELGYTF	TGCGCCAGCAGCCCGGGGACAGAACTGGGCTACACCTTC
TRBV9	-	-	TRBJ2-7	14	CASSVVGSSYEQYF	TGTGCCAGCAGCGTAGTGGGGAGCTCCTACGAGCAGTACTTC
TRBV27	-	once	TRBJ1-6	14	CASSLVGMESPLHF	TGTGCCAGCAGTTTAGTCGGCATGGAGTCACCCCTCCACTTT
TRBV2	TRBD2	-	TRBJ2-1	16	CASSGKAGVIDNEQFF	TGTGCCAGCAGTGGAAAAGCGGGAGTAATAGACAATGAGCAGTTCTTC
TRBV24-1	TRBD1	-	TRBJ1-2	15	CATSDWDSGLDGYTF	TGTGCCACCAGTGACTGGGACAGTGGTCTCGATGGCTACACCTTC
TRBV25-1	TRBD2	-	TRBJ2-1	15	CASVPRRGGDNEQFF	TGTGCCAGCGTTCCCCGGCGGGGGGGGGACAATGAGCAGTTCTTC
TRBV10-3	TRBD2	few	TRBJ2-7	14	CAITDSGGAGEQYF	TGTGCCATCACCGATAGCGGGGGGGCGGGCGAGCAGTACTTC
TRBV7-2	TRBD1	-	TRBJ2-5	16	CASSLNTDRGQETQYF	TGTGCCAGCAGCTTAAATACCGACAGGGGCCAAGAGACCCAGTACTTC
TRBV3-1/TRBV3-2	-	once	TRBJ2-3	16	CASSLAGGRGRDTQYF	TGTGCCAGCAGCCTCGCCGGGGGAAGGGGACGGGATACGCAGTATTTT
TRBV19	-	few	TRBJ1-5	14	CASKGLDSNQPQHF	TGTGCCAGTAAGGGACTGGATAGCAATCAGCCCCAGCATTTT
TRBV12-3/TRBV12-4	-	once	TRBJ2-7	11	CASSSYDEQYF	TGTGCCAGCAGTTCCTACGACGAGCAGTACTTC
TRBV3-1/TRBV3-2	TRBD1	-	TRBJ2-3	14	CASSPGQGLLTQYF	TGTGCCAGCAGCCCGGGACAGGGTTTGTTGACGCAGTATTTT
TRBV6-5	-	-	TRBJ2-7	14	CASSRTDRGYEQYF	TGTGCCAGCAGCCGGACAGATCGGGGCTACGAGCAGTACTTC
TRBV6-5	-	-	TRBJ1-1	16	CASSYSFPSGGTEAFF	TGTGCCAGCAGTTACTCATTCCCCAGTGGCGGCACTGAAGCTTTCTTT
TRBV7-9	TRBD1	-	TRBJ2-7	16	CASSLATGQGLYEQYF	TGTGCCAGCAGCTTAGCCACGGGACAGGGGCTTTACGAGCAGTACTTC
TRBV29-1	TRBD1	-	TRBJ1-5	13	CSVQTGGGQPQHF	TGCAGCGTCCAGACAGGGGGTGGTCAGCCCCAGCATTTT
TRBV6-5	TRBD1	-	TRBJ1-2	14	CASSFGTGIYGYTF	TGTGCCAGCAGTTTCGGGACAGGGATCTATGGCTACACCTTC
TRBV28	-	-	TRBJ2-7	14	CASRPGLQTSEQYF	TGTGCCAGCAGGCCGGGACTCCAAACATCCGAGCAGTACTTC
TRBV19	-	once	TRBJ1-4	14	CASKEASTNEKLFF	TGTGCCAGTAAAGAAGCGTCAACTAATGAAAAACTGTTTTTT
TRBV10-2	TRBD2	-	TRBJ2-1	15	CASRTSGGVSGEQFF	TGCGCCTCCAGGACTAGCGGGGGGGTAAGCGGTGAGCAGTTCTTC
TRBV28	-	-	TRBJ1-1	13	CAVAGFLGAEAFF	TGTGCCGTGGCTGGGTTCCTTGGAGCTGAAGCTTTCTTT
TRBV19	-	-	TRBJ1-2	14	CASSIGGIDYGYTF	TGTGCCAGTAGTATTGGGGGGATCGACTATGGCTACACCTTC
TRBV28	-	-	TRBJ1-5	18	CASSPRGGARAPNQPQHF	TGTGCCAGCAGTCCCCGTGGAGGGGCAAGAGCCCCCAATCAGCCCCAGCATTTT
TRBV30	-	-	TRBJ1-4	14	CAWMPGLLNEKLFF	TGTGCCTGGATGCCGGGACTGTTAAATGAAAAACTGTTTTTT
TRBV7-3	TRBD2	-	TRBJ2-1	17	CASSLTASGRATYEQFF	TGTGCCAGCAGCTTAACGGCCAGCGGGAGGGCCACGTATGAGCAGTTCTTC
TRBV5-6	-	-	TRBJ2-1	17	CASSLLTVTHTYNEQFF	TGTGCCAGCAGCTTGCTGACAGTAACCCATACCTACAATGAGCAGTTCTTC
TRBV29-1	TRBD1	-	TRBJ2-2	13	CSVDDRDTGELFF	TGCAGCGTTGACGACAGGGACACCGGGGAGCTGTTTTTT
TRBV11-2	-	-	TRBJ1-2	13	CASSPRDNYGYTF	TGTGCCAGCAGCCCGCGGGACAACTATGGCTACACCTTC
TRBV11-3	TRBD1	few	TRBJ2-1	15	CASSTQGESYNEQFF	TGTGCCAGCAGCACCCAGGGGGAGAGCTACAATGAGCAGTTCTTC
TRBV4-2	TRBD2	-	TRBJ2-1	16	CASSQVVIAGDYEQFF	TGTGCCAGCAGCCAAGTCGTAATAGCGGGAGACTATGAGCAGTTCTTC
TRBV15	TRBD1	-	TRBJ1-2	14	CATSRAHRGYGYTF	TGTGCCACCAGCAGGGCCCACAGGGGCTATGGCTACACCTTC
TRBV5-1	-	-	TRBJ1-2	14	CASSLARQTYGYTF	TGCGCCAGCAGCTTGGCCCGACAGACCTATGGCTACACCTTC
TRBV28	TRBD1	once	TRBJ1-5	14	CASSETGGHQPQHF	TGTGCCAGCAGTGAGACAGGGGGTCATCAGCCCCAGCATTTT
TRBV18	-	-	TRBJ1-4	16	CASSQGLRATNEKLFF	TGTGCCAGCTCACAAGGGTTGAGGGCAACTAATGAAAAACTGTTTTTT
TRBV4-1	-	-	TRBJ1-1	13	CASSQDTDTEAFF	TGCGCCAGCAGCCAAGACACGGACACTGAAGCTTTCTTT
TRBV6-4	TRBD2	-	TRBJ2-2	15	CASSAGGGSTGELFF	TGTGCCAGCAGCGCCGGGGGGGGATCCACCGGGGAGCTGTTTTTT
TRBV7-9	TRBD2	few	TRBJ2-2	15	CASSLVAGNTGELFF	TGTGCCAGCAGCTTGGTAGCGGGGAACACCGGGGAGCTGTTTTTT
TRBV4-2	-	-	TRBJ2-3	17	CASSQDWAGSDTDTQYF	TGTGCCAGCAGCCAAGATTGGGCAGGCTCAGACACAGATACGCAGTATTTT
TRBV21-1	-	-	TRBJ2-3	16	CASSQSEDTDTDTQYF	TGTGCCAGCAGCCAGTCTGAGGACACTGACACAGATACGCAGTATTTT
TRBV5-5	-	-	TRBJ1-1	13	CASSPGSNTEAFF	TGTGCCAGCAGCCCGGGGAGTAACACTGAAGCTTTCTTT
TRBV2	TRBD1	-	TRBJ2-5	15	CASSEARTGGETQYF	TGTGCCAGCAGTGAAGCCAGGACAGGAGGAGAGACCCAGTACTTC
TRBV6-5	TRBD2	-	TRBJ2-7	14	CASSYLQRGLEQYF	TGTGCCAGCAGTTACTTGCAGCGGGGGCTCGAGCAGTACTTC
TRBV11-2	-	-	TRBJ2-7	16	CASSLDLTGQTYEQYF	TGTGCCAGCAGCTTAGATCTAACTGGGCAGACCTACGAGCAGTACTTC
TRBV18	-	-	TRBJ1-6	13	CASSPGRDSPLHF	TGTGCCAGCTCACCAGGCAGGGATTCACCCCTCCACTTT
TRBV18	TRBD1	once	TRBJ2-1	15	CASSQGQGAYNEQFF	TGTGCCAGCTCACAAGGACAGGGGGCCTACAATGAGCAGTTCTTC
TRBV5-1	-	-	TRBJ1-4	16	CASSFQTATQYEKLFF	TGCGCCAGCAGCTTTCAGACAGCCACACAGTATGAAAAACTGTTTTTT
TRBV7-3	TRBD2	-	TRBJ2-7	15	CASSPSGGSSYEQYF	TGTGCCAGCAGCCCAAGCGGGGGATCCTCCTACGAGCAGTACTTC
TRBV18	-	-	TRBJ1-1	16	CASSPATGKLNTEAFF	TGTGCCAGCTCACCAGCGACCGGGAAACTGAACACTGAAGCTTTCTTT
TRBV7-9	-	-	TRBJ2-1	16	CASNSLSASSYNEQFF	TGTGCCAGCAACTCCCTTAGCGCCAGCTCCTACAATGAGCAGTTCTTC